Presented here are 25 T cell receptor beta chains from one specimen sequenced in a study of molecular identifiers for immune sequencing clone quantification. In TCRdb, the PCR reads were re-called with MiXCR into one record per CDR3 protein. The sample shows 250,000 to 400,000 distinct CDR3 sequences, 20% to 25% of them seen only once. Sample: naive CD8+ T cells from blood, with Jurkat cell RNA spiked in. As to subset: FACS-sorted CD8+CD4-CCR7+CD45RA+ naive T cells. These receptors all stem from a human donor in good health. Some libraries in this study had Jurkat cell RNA spiked in.

For this clonotype: This may come from a read error, since a much larger clone is one base off. In nucleotides, the CDR3 is TGTGCCAGCAGCCGCGGGACAGTTCGAGTCAATCAGCCCCAGCATTTT. It specifies CASSRGTVRVNQPQHF. The chain uses TRBV12-3 or TRBV12-4 and TRBJ1-5; 7 nucleotides agree with TRBD1. The CDR3 has 16 residues. The V segment lost 6 bases and the J segment 3 bases; nucleotides outside the gene matches: 11.

A note on this clonotype: A much larger clone differs by one base, so this may be a read error. This rearrangement joins TRBV28 to TRBJ2-7; TRBD2 aligns across 9 bases. Per germline, CDR1 MDHEN and CDR2 SYDVKM. J gave up 4 bases and V 5 bases, and 15 bases lay outside the gene matches. The CDR3 is 17 amino acids. CDR3: CASSHSSGNTSFYEQYF. The CDR3 coding sequence is TGTGCCAGCAGTCACTCTAGCGGGAATACTTCATTTTACGAGCAGTACTTC. The complete variable domain, with remaining parts taken from reference TRBV28 and TRBJ2-7, reads DVKVTQSSRYLVKRTGEKVFLECVQDMDHENMFWYRQDPGLGLRLIYFSYDVKMKEKGDIPEGYSVSREKKERFSLILESASTNQTSMYLCASSHSSGNTSFYEQYFGPGTRLTVT.

This clonotype was detected many times. This sequence joins TRBV5-1 and TRBJ2-1; D possibly uses TRBD1 or TRBD2 (5 bases each). V lost 1 base and J lost 6, with 20 bases in between. There are 17 residues in the CDR3. Germline CDR1 is SGHRS and CDR2 is YFSETQ. Written as DNA, the CDR3 is TGCGCCAGCAGCTTGTGGGCAGGGAGCACCCCTTCCAATGAGCAGTTCTTC. The encoded protein is CASSLWAGSTPSNEQFF.

V and J are TRBV28 and TRBJ2-7; the match to TRBD1 covers 7 bases. This CDR3 spans 16 amino acids. V gave up 6 bases and J gave up 2 bases; unmatched junction bases: 13. CDR1 is MDHEN and CDR2 is SYDVKM in the germline V gene. In nucleotides, the CDR3 is TGTGCCAGCAGCCACCCCCCGGGACAGCTCACCTACGAGCAGTACTTC. Encoded protein: CASSHPPGQLTYEQYF.

This clonotype was seen at least ten times. V is TRBV30 and J is TRBJ2-6; no reliable D call. V lost 2 bases and J lost 0, with 5 bases in between. Germline V lookup: CDR1 GTSNPN, CDR2 SVGIG (reference sequence). The CDR3 is 14 amino acids. The CDR3 coding sequence is TGTGCCTGGAGTTTAGGCTCTGGGGCCAACGTCCTGACTTTC. It is translated as CAWSLGSGANVLTF.

V is TRBV5-6 and J is TRBJ1-6; D remains unclear. CDR1 is SGHDT, CDR2 YYEEEE, per germline. Trimming shortened V by 3 bases and J by 1 base, and 17 bases separated the two germline ends. The length of the CDR3 is 18 residues. In nucleotides, the CDR3 is TGTGCCAGCAGCTCAACAAACGGACGGGATTCCTATAATTCACCCCTCCACTTT. The encoded protein is CASSSTNGRDSYNSPLHF.

This clonotype has only a few counts. This chain uses TRBV6-5 with TRBJ1-5; the match to TRBD1 covers 7 bases. The V segment lost 3 bases and the J segment 16 bases; nucleotides outside the gene matches: 9. This CDR3 comprises 12 residues. The germline V gene encodes CDR1 MNHEY and CDR2 SVGAGI. CDR3: CASSYPGQPEHF. The DNA for the CDR3 is TGTGCCAGCAGTTATCCGGGACAGCCGGAACATTTT.

This clonotype was seen only a few times. The V call is TRBV29-1, the J call TRBJ2-1; 9 positions agree with TRBD2. Germline CDR1 SQVTM, CDR2 ANQGSEA. This CDR3 is built from 15 residues. The trim removed 3 bases at V and 4 bases at J, leaving 7 bases unmatched. The CDR3 nucleotides read TGCAGCGTTGATGGCGGCGGGAGGGGGTACAATGAGCAGTTCTTC. Encoded protein: CSVDGGGRGYNEQFF.

The chain is built from TRBV29-1 and TRBJ2-7, with D possibly TRBD1 on 6 matching bases. Trimming took off 7 bases at V and 2 bases at J, with 18 bases between the two ends. Germline-derived CDR1 and CDR2 are SQVTM and ANQGSEA. The CDR3 extends over 14 amino acids. CDR3: CSASRTADAYEQYF. The CDR3 nucleotides read TGCAGCGCCTCCCGGACAGCCGACGCCTACGAGCAGTACTTC.

This clonotype has a count of ten or more. The rearrangement links TRBV6-2 or TRBV6-3 to TRBJ1-1; D remains unclear. Germline CDR1 reads MNHEY; CDR2 reads SVGEGT. V lost 0 bases to trimming and J lost 7 bases, with 9 bases between them. The CDR3 spans 13 residues. CDR3 protein: CASSYSGEIEAFF. CDR3 nucleotide sequence: TGTGCCAGCAGTTACTCCGGGGAGATTGAAGCTTTCTTT.

This clonotype was detected many times. The chain joins TRBV4-2 to TRBJ2-3, with a weak D call TRBD2 (6 bases). Germline loops: CDR1 LGHNA, CDR2 YNFKEQ. The CDR3 sequence is 15 residues long. V was trimmed by 0 bases and J by 4 bases, leaving 11 bases between them. CDR3 DNA: TGTGCCAGCAGCCAAGACTGGGGGGAACCAGATACGCAGTATTTT. Translation gives CASSQDWGEPDTQYF.

This clonotype has just a few counts. The V gene is TRBV11-1, the J gene TRBJ2-7; D gene unclear. V gave up 5 bases and J gave up 2 bases, with 13 bases separating them. The CDR3 sequence is 14 residues long. Germline-derived CDR1 and CDR2 are SGHAT and FQDESV (reference sequence). The CDR3 DNA sequence: TGTGCCAGCAGCCTCCGGACGGCTGCCTACGAGCAGTACTTC. Translation: CASSLRTAAYEQYF.

In this sample, this clonotype turned up many times. The chain is built from TRBV7-9 and TRBJ2-7; weak D call: TRBD2 (5 bases). Deletions cut 5 bases from V and 6 bases from J, with 11 bases between. Per the germline V gene, CDR1 is SEHNR and CDR2 is FQNEAQ (reference sequence). The CDR3 loop spans 12 amino acids. This CDR3 is CASSPGGVEQYF. The CDR3 DNA follows: TGTGCCAGCAGCCCTGGAGGAGTCGAGCAGTACTTC.

This clonotype appeared many times. The gene calls are TRBV20-1 and TRBJ2-3; TRBD2 matches 7 bases. This CDR3 is built from 16 residues. Germline V gene lookup returns CDR1 DFQATT and CDR2 SNEGSKA (reference sequence). The V and J ends lost 0 bases and 6 bases, in that order; junction bases with no gene match: 12. In nucleotides, the CDR3 is TGCAGTGCTAGAGATCCGGCGGGAGTCCGGGGGGATACGCAGTATTTT. Protein: CSARDPAGVRGDTQYF.

Remarks on this clonotype: Because the CDR3 is missing its conserved closing phenylalanine or tryptophan, this is likely a read error. V usage is TRBV4-3 and J usage is TRBJ2-1, with a tentative D call TRBD2 (6 bases). With 0 bases removed from V and 2 bases from J, the gap between germline ends came to 14 bases. The germline gives CDR1 LGHNA, CDR2 YSLEER. This CDR3 comprises 17 residues. CDR3 coding DNA: TGCGCCAGCAGCCAAGATTCAGGGCGGACTACCTACAATGAGCAGTTCCTC. Translated, it gives CASSQDSGRTTYNEQFL.

This clonotype was seen more than once but under ten times. The CDR3, as DNA: TGCGCCAGCAGCCAAGTTACAGGGGCCTTCTACGAGCAGTACTTC. It is translated as CASSQVTGAFYEQYF. The rearrangement joins TRBV4-3 to TRBJ2-7, with TRBD1 matching over 7 bases. Per germline, CDR1 LGHNA and CDR2 YSLEER. The CDR3 totals 15 residues. J lost 3 bases, V lost 1 base, and 6 bases had no gene match.

Many counts were recorded for this clonotype. V usage is TRBV29-1 and J usage is TRBJ2-7; TRBD1 aligns across 7 bases. This CDR3 spans 14 amino acids. Germline CDR1 is SQVTM and CDR2 is ANQGSEA. Germline trimming cut 5 bases from V and 4 bases from J; bases unmatched to any gene: 11. Here the CDR3 reads CSVLRAGTEYEQYF. CDR3 bases: TGCAGCGTTCTCCGAGCCGGGACAGAATACGAGCAGTACTTC.

This clonotype showed up many times. The chain couples TRBV5-1 to TRBJ2-5; 13 nucleotides line up with TRBD2. Germline CDR1 is SGHRS and CDR2 is YFSETQ. The CDR3 covers 18 residues. Trimming cost V 2 bases and J 1 base; bases outside gene matches: 8. The CDR3 coding sequence is TGCGCCAGCAGCTTCGGGAGACTAGCGGGGGGCCCCCAAGAGACCCAGTACTTC. Encoded protein: CASSFGRLAGGPQETQYF.

In the case of this clonotype: With a much larger clone just one base away, this may be a read error. This sequence joins TRBV6-6 and TRBJ1-6, with a weak D call TRBD1 (6 bases). CDR3 length: 14 residues. Germline V lookup: CDR1 MNHNY, CDR2 SVGAGI (reference sequence). V was trimmed by 4 bases and J by 10 bases, leaving 14 bases between them. The CDR3 coding sequence is TGTGCCAGCAGTTCGACAGGACCAACCTCACCCCTCCACTTT. Its translation is CASSSTGPTSPLHF.

This clonotype came up many times. The rearrangement links TRBV20-1 to TRBJ2-7, with 7 bases that match TRBD2. The junction had 9 bases not matched to a gene; V was cut back by 0 bases and J by 4 bases. From germline, CDR1 is DFQATT and CDR2 SNEGSKA (reference sequence). The CDR3 is 15 residues long. The CDR3 DNA follows: TGCAGTGCTAGAGATTTTCCTAGCGGCGAATACGAGCAGTACTTC. Translated: CSARDFPSGEYEQYF.

This clonotype was detected ten times or more. The V gene is TRBV28, the J gene TRBJ2-3, with TRBD1 matching over 7 bases. The germline gives CDR1 MDHEN, CDR2 SYDVKM. V was clipped by 5 bases and J by 0 bases; unmatched bases: 2. The length of the CDR3 is 14 residues. Here the CDR3 DNA reads TGTGCCAGCAGTCGGGACAGCAGCACAGATACGCAGTATTTT. Its protein product is CASSRDSSTDTQYF.

This rearrangement joins TRBV30 to TRBJ2-1, with D perhaps TRBD2 (5 bases). Trimming removed 4 bases at V and 6 bases at J, with 16 bases between. Germline lookup yields CDR1 GTSNPN and CDR2 SVGIG (reference sequence). This CDR3 has 14 residues. DNA of the CDR3: TGTGCCTGGACCCCCGGAACTAGGAGCAATGAGCAGTTCTTC. The encoded protein is CAWTPGTRSNEQFF.

This clonotype was picked up a small number of times. V gene TRBV12-3 or TRBV12-4 combines with J gene TRBJ1-4; tentative D call: TRBD1 (6 bases). CDR3 size: 14 residues. The ends were cut back, 7 bases at V and 8 bases at J, with 17 bases in the middle. The CDR3 DNA reads as TGTGCCAGCAACACAGCTCATACAGGGGAAAAACTGTTTTTT. This encodes CASNTAHTGEKLFF.

The table lists this clonotype with many counts. The chain is built from TRBV7-9 and TRBJ1-1; D unresolved. Trimming stripped 1 base from V and 3 bases from J, with 12 bases between. The CDR3 contains 15 residues. The germline V gene has CDR1 SEHNR and CDR2 FQNEAQ (reference sequence). CDR3 nucleotide sequence: TGTGCCAGCAGCTTAGGGGTCAGGATAGACACTGAAGCTTTCTTT. This translates into CASSLGVRIDTEAFF.

In the case of this clonotype: Being one base from a much bigger clone, this may be a read error. V usage is TRBV19 and J usage is TRBJ1-2; D unresolved. The length of the CDR3 is 14 residues. CDR1 LNHDA and CDR2 SQIVND come from the germline V gene (reference sequence). The CDR3 spells CASSISGFNCGYTF. The CDR3, as DNA: TGTGCCAGTAGTATCAGCGGATTTAACTGTGGCTACACCTTC.